This T cell receptor (beta chain) was documented in a study of STAT5B mutations in CD4+ large granular lymphocyte leukemia. Regarding this clone: What it recognizes is unknown.

Sequencing used immunoSEQ multiplex PCR; TCRdb keeps in-frame clones, though not all of them. Of fewer than 45,000 clones in the sample, roughly 85% were seen once. The CDR3 extends over 16 amino acids. The germline V gene has CDR1 SGHNT and CDR2 YYREEE (reference sequence). Trimming removed 2 bases from V and 4 bases from J; junction bases left unmatched: 5. General study points: 8/27 top patient clones versus 2/35 control clones were TRBV06-family.

This clonotype was sampled from a human donor in good health. The chain has TRBV5-4 and TRBJ2-2; TRBD2 agrees at 10 bases. Sample: CD4+ T cells from blood buffy coats. CDR3 DNA sequence: TGTGCCAGCAGCTTTCTAGCGGGAGTGTCCACCGGGGAGCTGTTTTTT. Amino acid sequence: CASSFLAGVSTGELFF.